These 23 T cell receptor beta chains originate from one sample sequenced in a study of blood T cell repertoires in COVID-19. TCRdb's table, derived via immunoSEQ multiplex PCR, lists solely in-frame clones and lacks some. The sample consists of 140,000 to 150,000 clones, roughly 81% of them appearing once. The sequenced sample was peripheral blood. These receptors came from a human donor with acute or convalescent COVID-19. The donor label of this sample is uncertain.

This clone was seen a few times. This rearrangement joins TRBV27 to TRBJ2-7, with 10 bases fitting TRBD1. The CDR3 extends over 15 amino acids. The V gene end was trimmed by 3 bases and the J gene end by 2 bases; junction bases not matched to a gene: 4. Germline V gene lookup returns CDR1 MNHEY and CDR2 SMNVEV (reference sequence). In nucleotides, the CDR3 is TGTGCCAGCAGTTTCGGACAGGGGGGACCCTACGAGCAGTACTTC. Protein sequence: CASSFGQGGPYEQYF.

The genes are TRBV24-1 and TRBJ2-5, with TRBD1 identical over 12 bases. Losses at the gene ends were 0 bases for V and 5 bases for J; bases not matched to a gene: 3. The germline gives CDR1 KGHDR, CDR2 SFDVKD. This CDR3 is built from 16 residues. The CDR3 DNA sequence: TGTGCCACCAGTGATTTGGGGGGACAGGGGGCCGAGACCCAGTACTTC. Protein sequence: CATSDLGGQGAETQYF.

The chain couples TRBV5-1 to TRBJ2-5, with 12 nucleotides matching TRBD2. J lost 4 bases, V lost 1 base, and 8 bases had no gene match. This CDR3 is built from 17 residues. Looked up from germline, CDR1 is SGHRS and CDR2 is YFSETQ. CDR3 DNA sequence: TGCGCCAGCAGCTTGCGGCTAGCGGGGGGGCTGGGAGAGACCCAGTACTTC. This translates into CASSLRLAGGLGETQYF.

The V and J genes are TRBV24-1 and TRBJ1-2, with a weak D call TRBD1 (6 bases). Germline loops: CDR1 KGHDR, CDR2 SFDVKD. The CDR3 sequence is 14 residues long. The V end lost 3 bases, the J end lost 2 bases, and 9 bases lay between the germline ends. The CDR3 spells CATSDAGENYGYTF. The CDR3 DNA reads as TGTGCCACCAGTGATGCAGGGGAAAACTATGGCTACACCTTC.

The rearrangement uses TRBV6-5 and TRBJ2-7, with D possibly TRBD1 on 5 matching bases. The CDR3 extends over 12 amino acids. The ends were cut back, 6 bases at V and 6 bases at J, with 12 bases in the middle. Per the germline V gene, CDR1 is MNHEY and CDR2 is SVGAGI. CDR3 nucleotides: TGTGCCAGCAGCCCCTCAGGGTTCGAGCAGTACTTC. Encoded protein: CASSPSGFEQYF.

This chain connects TRBV11-2 to TRBJ2-3, with D tentatively TRBD2 (5 bases). The V end lost 1 base, the J end lost 3 bases, and 5 bases lay between the germline ends. The CDR3 spans 13 residues. Germline CDR1 reads SGHAT; CDR2 reads FQNNGV. The CDR3: CASSLGGTDTQYF. The CDR3 DNA follows: TGTGCCAGCAGCTTAGGAGGGACAGATACGCAGTATTTT.

This chain connects TRBV11-3 to TRBJ1-1; TRBD1 agrees at 8 bases. The J segment lost 3 bases and the V segment lost 5 bases, leaving 5 bases of the junction unmatched. From germline, CDR1 is SGHNT and CDR2 YENEEA. The CDR3 has 14 residues. Written as DNA, the CDR3 is TGTGCCAGCAGCCTAGGACAGGGCGACACTGAAGCTTTCTTT. This encodes CASSLGQGDTEAFF.

The chain links TRBV27 to TRBJ2-3; no clear D. Trimming removed 3 bases from V and 1 base from J, with 14 bases in between. CDR1 is MNHEY and CDR2 is SMNVEV in the germline V gene (reference sequence). The CDR3 is 16 amino acids. CDR3 region: CASSFSTGKRTDTQYF. In DNA, the CDR3 is TGTGCCAGCAGTTTCTCGACTGGAAAACGCACAGATACGCAGTATTTT.

J is TRBJ1-1 and V is TRBV28; TRBD1 matches at 9 bases. The germline V gene encodes CDR1 MDHEN and CDR2 SYDVKM. The CDR3 contains 16 residues. With 3 bases clipped from V and 5 bases from J, the junction kept 10 bases outside the gene matches. The DNA for the CDR3 is TGTGCCAGCAGTTTCGCGCCCGGGACAGGGAGTACTGAAGCTTTCTTT. It is translated as CASSFAPGTGSTEAFF.

The rearrangement joins TRBV10-1 to TRBJ2-1; 12 bases agree with TRBD1. Germline trimming cut 4 bases from V and 5 bases from J; bases unmatched to any gene: 9. The CDR3 spans 17 residues. Germline CDR1 WNHNN, CDR2 SYGVQD (reference sequence). CDR3 region: CASSGRVGDRGHNEQFF. CDR3 bases: TGCGCCAGCAGTGGAAGAGTAGGGGACAGGGGGCACAATGAGCAGTTCTTC.

V usage is TRBV19 and J usage is TRBJ1-5; TRBD1 matches 8 bases. The CDR3 runs 14 residues. The V gene end was trimmed by 2 bases and the J gene end by 5 bases; junction bases not matched to a gene: 2. Germline CDR1 reads LNHDA; CDR2 reads SQIVND (reference sequence). The DNA of the CDR3 is TGTGCCAGTAGTATAACACAGGGGGATCAGCCCCAGCATTTT. This encodes CASSITQGDQPQHF.

The chain uses TRBV30 and TRBJ1-1; D unclear. CDR1 and CDR2 from the germline V gene are GTSNPN and SVGIG (reference sequence). Trimming took 4 bases from V and 10 from J, leaving 13 bases between them. The CDR3 totals 11 residues. DNA of the CDR3: TGTGCCTGGATCTCCTACCGGGGAGCTTTCTTT. Protein product: CAWISYRGAFF.

This chain links TRBV21-1 with TRBJ1-6; TRBD1 was called by the table and not checked on the DNA. TRBV21-1 is reported as a pseudogene. CDR3 length: 15 amino acids. For the CDR3, the DNA is TGTGCCAGCAGCCGTCGGACAGGGGGCAAATCACCCCTCCACTTT. Its translation: CASSRRTGGKSPLHF.

This clone was counted a few times. This chain joins TRBV7-8 and TRBJ2-7; 11 nucleotides agree with TRBD1. This CDR3 spans 14 amino acids. The J segment lost 4 bases and the V segment lost 4 bases, leaving 3 bases of the junction unmatched. Germline V gene sequence: CDR1 SGHVS, CDR2 FQNEAQ. The CDR3 sequence is CASSSGQGEYEQYF. As DNA, the CDR3 is TGTGCCAGCAGCTCGGGACAGGGGGAATACGAGCAGTACTTC.

The chain couples TRBV9 to TRBJ1-5; tentative D call: TRBD1 (6 bases). The CDR3 has 16 amino acids. The ends were cut back, 0 bases at V and 1 base at J, with 11 bases in the middle. Germline CDR1 is SGDLS and CDR2 is YYNGEE. This CDR3 is CASSVGEGTSNQPQHF. For the CDR3, the DNA is TGTGCCAGCAGCGTAGGGGAAGGGACAAGCAATCAGCCCCAGCATTTT.

V gene TRBV9 combines with J gene TRBJ1-3; no clear D. This CDR3 comprises 16 residues. CDR1 SGDLS and CDR2 YYNGEE come from the germline V gene. V was clipped by 0 bases and J by 1 base, with 11 bases between them. This CDR3 is CASSVAPPESGNTIYF. The CDR3 nucleotides are TGTGCCAGCAGCGTAGCCCCTCCAGAATCTGGAAACACCATATATTTT. The complete variable domain, with remaining parts taken from reference TRBV9 and TRBJ1-3, reads DSGVTQTPKHLITATGQRVTLRCSPRSGDLSVYWYQQSLDQGLQFLIQYYNGEERAKGNILERFSAQQFPDLHSELNLSSLELGDSALYFCASSVAPPESGNTIYFGEGSWLTVV.

This clone was recorded once. The rearrangement joins TRBV4-3 to TRBJ2-3, with 8 bases that match TRBD2. Trimming cost V 1 base and J 11 bases; bases outside gene matches: 14. Germline values: CDR1 LGHNA, CDR2 YSLEER. This CDR3 contains 16 residues. CDR3 in DNA: TGCGCCAGCAGCCAAGGGGTGGGGGGCGAGCGGGGGAGGCAGTATTTT. It specifies CASSQGVGGERGRQYF.

The rearrangement joins TRBV5-4 to TRBJ1-4; possible D gene TRBD1, 6 bases. Germline CDR1 reads SGHNT; CDR2 reads YYREEE (reference sequence). The CDR3 length is 14 residues. Trimming took 4 bases from V and 0 from J, leaving 7 bases between them. CDR3 amino acids: CASSKGATNEKLFF. The CDR3 DNA is TGTGCCAGCAGCAAGGGGGCAACTAATGAAAAACTGTTTTTT.

Turning to this clone: The junction shows a germline mismatch at one end, possibly a read error. The rearrangement uses TRBV7-2 and TRBJ2-7, with D perhaps matching TRBD1 (5 bases). The CDR3 consists of 14 residues. CDR1 is SGHTA and CDR2 is FQGNSA in the germline V gene. The CDR3 nucleotides read TGTGCCAGCAGCATTAATACAGGCTCCCACGAGCAGTACTTC. Protein: CASSINTGSHEQYF.

The genes are TRBV6-5 and TRBJ2-2; TRBD1 matches 10 bases. CDR1 and CDR2 (germline): MNHEY, SVGAGI. CDR3 length equals 14 residues. Trimming cost V 6 bases and J 6 bases; bases outside gene matches: 4. CDR3: CASRRQGAPGELFF. DNA for the CDR3: TGTGCCAGCAGGCGACAGGGGGCGCCCGGGGAGCTGTTTTTT.

J is TRBJ1-1 and V is TRBV6-1, with a tentative D call TRBD1 (6 bases). CDR1 is MNHNS and CDR2 is SASEGT in the germline V gene. V was clipped by 3 bases and J by 1 base, with 9 bases between them. This CDR3 region has 14 residues. The CDR3 bases are TGTGCCAGCAGTGACGGGACAACGAACACTGAAGCTTTCTTT. Protein: CASSDGTTNTEAFF.

Written as DNA, the CDR3 is TGTGCCAGCAGCTTATCTTACGACAGGCGTCTCGGGGAGCTGTTTTTT. Translation gives CASSLSYDRRLGELFF. The rearrangement uses TRBV7-2 and TRBJ2-2; the D gene is possibly TRBD1 (6 bases). Germline CDR1 SGHTA, CDR2 FQGNSA. V was pared by 2 bases and J by 7 bases, with 17 bases between. This CDR3 is 16 amino acids long. Using reference TRBV7-2 and TRBJ2-2 for the parts outside the CDR3, the full variable domain is GAGVSQSPSNKVTEKGKDVELRCDPISGHTALYWYRQSLGQGLEFLIYFQGNSAPDKSGLPSDRFSAERTGGSVSTLTIQRTQQEDSAVYLCASSLSYDRRLGELFFGEGSRLTVL.

The rearrangement joins TRBV6-5 to TRBJ1-2; D perhaps matches TRBD1 (6 bases). With 6 bases removed from V and 4 bases from J, the gap between germline ends came to 12 bases. The CDR3 sequence is 13 residues long. The germline V gene has CDR1 MNHEY and CDR2 SVGAGI. CDR3 nucleotides: TGTGCCAGCAGCGTACAGGGTAGCTATGGCTACACCTTC. Translation: CASSVQGSYGYTF.